Each of the 22 T cell receptor beta chains below was sequenced from the same sample in a study of T cell responses to AZD1222 COVID-19 vaccine. Generated by immunoSEQ multiplex PCR, the TCRdb table keeps only in-frame clones and is missing some. The data contain roughly 100,000 clones, roughly 86% of them singletons. Material: peripheral blood, obtained 28 days after the second dose of the MenACWY control vaccine. The receptors were sampled from an adult who received the MenACWY meningococcal vaccine as a control.

This rearrangement joins TRBV3-1 (or the pseudogene TRBV3-2) to TRBJ1-6; possibly TRBD1 for D (6 bases). Germline V gene data show CDR1 as LGHDT and CDR2 as YNNKEL (reference sequence). This CDR3 region has 15 residues. V was cut by 5 bases and J by 6 bases, with 14 bases left in between. CDR3 in DNA: TGTGCCAGCAGCGGGACGACAGGAGGTAATTCACCCCTCCACTTT. This translates into CASSGTTGGNSPLHF.

This chain links TRBV9 with TRBJ2-2, with TRBD1 matching over 10 bases. Germline-derived CDR1 and CDR2 are SGDLS and YYNGEE. V trimming: 3 bases; J trimming: 5 bases; junction bases outside the gene matches: 7. This CDR3 spans 16 amino acids. The CDR3 DNA reads as TGTGCCAGCAGCGCCGGGACAGGGGTCGGAACCGGGGAGCTGTTTTTT. Its translation is CASSAGTGVGTGELFF. Full variable domain (missing parts from reference TRBV9 and TRBJ2-2): DSGVTQTPKHLITATGQRVTLRCSPRSGDLSVYWYQQSLDQGLQFLIQYYNGEERAKGNILERFSAQQFPDLHSELNLSSLELGDSALYFCASSAGTGVGTGELFFGEGSRLTVL.

CDR3 in amino acids: CASSQEASSYNEQFF. CDR3 DNA: TGCGCCAGCAGCCAAGAAGCGAGCTCCTACAATGAGCAGTTCTTC. V usage is TRBV4-3 and J usage is TRBJ2-1; D ambiguous. V lost 0 bases and J 0 bases, leaving 6 bases between the germline ends. The germline CDR1 and CDR2 sequences are LGHNA and YSLEER. The CDR3 loop spans 15 amino acids.

This clone was picked up one time. The chain links TRBV5-1 to TRBJ1-4; 7 bases are a match to TRBD1. V was clipped by 4 bases and J by 3 bases; unmatched bases: 3. Germline values: CDR1 SGHRS, CDR2 YFSETQ. CDR3 length equals 14 residues. DNA of the CDR3: TGCGCCAGCAGCCGAGGGACAGCTAATGAAAAACTGTTTTTT. Protein product: CASSRGTANEKLFF.

The rearrangement joins TRBV28 to TRBJ2-1, with TRBD2 matching 7 bases. The CDR3 length is 19 residues. CDR1 and CDR2 from the germline V gene are MDHEN and SYDVKM. The J segment lost 3 bases and the V segment lost 1 base, leaving 15 bases of the junction unmatched. CDR3 bases: TGTGCCAGCAGTTTATTTGGGCTAGCGGCCCCGTCGGACTACAATGAGCAGTTCTTC. Its protein product is CASSLFGLAAPSDYNEQFF. Variable domain in full (rest from reference TRBV28 and TRBJ2-1): DVKVTQSSRYLVKRTGEKVFLECVQDMDHENMFWYRQDPGLGLRLIYFSYDVKMKEKGDIPEGYSVSREKKERFSLILESASTNQTSMYLCASSLFGLAAPSDYNEQFFGPGTRLTVL.

The chain couples TRBV24-1 to TRBJ2-2; 9 bases line up with TRBD1. In germline, CDR1 is KGHDR, CDR2 SFDVKD. Trimming cost V 7 bases and J 4 bases; bases outside gene matches: 3. The CDR3 length is 14 residues. The CDR3 protein is CATRGQGGTGELFF. The CDR3 DNA reads as TGTGCCACCAGGGGACAGGGTGGCACCGGGGAGCTGTTTTTT.

This clone was seen once. V gene TRBV5-1 combines with J gene TRBJ2-5; unclear D gene. Per the germline V gene, CDR1 is SGHRS and CDR2 is YFSETQ. CDR3 length equals 14 residues. V was clipped by 4 bases and J by 4 bases, with 14 bases between them. The CDR3 DNA is TGCGCCAGCAGCATGGGGAATATTGGAGAGACCCAGTACTTC. Encoded protein: CASSMGNIGETQYF. Full variable domain (outside the CDR3, taken from reference TRBV5-1 and TRBJ2-5): KAGVTQTPRYLIKTRGQQVTLSCSPISGHRSVSWYQQTPGQGLQFLFEYFSETQRNKGNFPGRFSGRQFSNSRSEMNVSTLELGDSALYLCASSMGNIGETQYFGPGTRLLVL.

This clone was detected only a few times. V usage is TRBV5-1 and J usage is TRBJ1-1, with 7 bases lining up with TRBD1. The CDR3 spans 15 residues. V shed 4 bases, J shed 2 bases, and the junction held 8 bases outside the gene matches. Germline CDR1 and CDR2: SGHRS and YFSETQ. The CDR3 spells CASSPSTGDNTEAFF. The CDR3 DNA sequence: TGCGCCAGCAGCCCGAGTACAGGGGATAACACTGAAGCTTTCTTT. The full variable domain, completed using reference TRBV5-1 and TRBJ1-1, is KAGVTQTPRYLIKTRGQQVTLSCSPISGHRSVSWYQQTPGQGLQFLFEYFSETQRNKGNFPGRFSGRQFSNSRSEMNVSTLELGDSALYLCASSPSTGDNTEAFFGQGTRLTVV.

The rearrangement joins TRBV7-2 to TRBJ2-5, with 11 bases lining up with TRBD2. J was trimmed by 10 bases and V by 5 bases; bases with no gene match: 9. The germline CDR1 and CDR2 sequences are SGHTA and FQGNSA. The CDR3 is 14 amino acids. For the CDR3, the DNA is TGTGCCAGCAGCCACCCGACTAGCGGGGAGCGCCAGTACTTC. Amino acids: CASSHPTSGERQYF.

The chain is built from TRBV7-2 and TRBJ1-4; TRBD1 might be the D (5 bases). Trimming removed 4 bases at V and 7 bases at J, with 13 bases between. Germline V gene data show CDR1 as SGHTA and CDR2 as FQGNSA. This CDR3 spans 14 amino acids. DNA for the CDR3: TGTGCCAGCAGCTCCTATCAGGGCAGTGAAAAACTGTTTTTT. This codes for CASSSYQGSEKLFF.

The J gene is TRBJ1-5, the V gene TRBV20-1, with TRBD1 matching over 10 bases. The germline gives CDR1 DFQATT, CDR2 SNEGSKA (reference sequence). With V trimmed by 3 bases and J by 4 bases, 9 bases remained unmatched. CDR3 length: 16 amino acids. The CDR3 here is CSASHHPGQGNQPQHF. The CDR3 DNA reads TGCAGTGCTAGTCACCATCCGGGACAGGGGAATCAGCCCCAGCATTTT.

This clone occurred a few times. CDR3: CARSRRDYSYEQYF. Written as DNA, the CDR3 is TGTGCCAGAAGCCGCCGGGACTACTCTTACGAGCAGTACTTC. J is TRBJ2-7 and V is TRBV5-3, with 7 nucleotides matching TRBD2. TRBV5-3 is given ORF status, its function remaining uncertain. The V segment lost 4 bases and the J segment 4 bases; nucleotides outside the gene matches: 8. CDR3 length: 14 amino acids.

The chain uses TRBV7-2 and TRBJ2-2; D gene unclear. Germline CDR1 SGHTA, CDR2 FQGNSA. The CDR3 sequence is 14 residues long. Trimming shortened V by 5 bases and J by 2 bases, and 9 bases separated the two germline ends. CDR3 loop: CASSRTANTGELFF. As DNA, the CDR3 is TGTGCCAGCAGCCGGACCGCTAACACCGGGGAGCTGTTTTTT.

This clone was observed a single time. The genes are TRBV19 and TRBJ2-7; 8 bases align to TRBD1. Trimming took 4 bases from V and 2 from J; bases not matched to a gene: 7. Germline CDR1 and CDR2: LNHDA and SQIVND (reference sequence). The CDR3 runs 15 residues. This CDR3 reads CASSRGGQGTYEQYF. In DNA form, the CDR3 reads TGTGCCAGTAGTAGAGGAGGACAGGGAACCTACGAGCAGTACTTC.

V and J are TRBV19 and TRBJ1-1; D not resolved. V shed 3 bases and J shed 4 bases, with 12 bases lying between them. This CDR3 has 14 amino acids. Germline assignment: CDR1 LNHDA and CDR2 SQIVND (reference sequence). The CDR3, as DNA: TGTGCCAGTAGTATGAACACAATGGCCACTGAAGCTTTCTTT. This translates into CASSMNTMATEAFF.

The J gene is TRBJ2-5, the V gene TRBV19; possibly TRBD2 for D (5 bases). The germline CDR1 and CDR2 sequences are LNHDA and SQIVND (reference sequence). The germline V and J ends were trimmed by 1 base and 2 bases, with 5 bases remaining between them. CDR3 size: 13 residues. The CDR3 reads CASSIGRQETQYF. DNA of the CDR3: TGTGCCAGTAGTATAGGGAGGCAAGAGACCCAGTACTTC.

This clone appeared once. The chain carries TRBV28 and TRBJ2-5; tentatively, D is TRBD1 (6 bases). Germline V gene data show CDR1 as MDHEN and CDR2 as SYDVKM. V gave up 6 bases and J gave up 2 bases, with 10 bases separating them. This CDR3 region has 13 residues. This CDR3 reads CASSHDRQETQYF. CDR3 sequence (DNA): TGTGCCAGCAGCCATGACAGGCAAGAGACCCAGTACTTC.

The rearrangement uses TRBV28 and TRBJ1-2; 7 bases are shared with TRBD1. Germline lookup yields CDR1 MDHEN and CDR2 SYDVKM. After removal of 3 bases from V and 6 bases from J, the junction contained 10 bases not matched to a gene. The CDR3 runs to 15 residues. The CDR3 nucleotides are TGTGCCAGCAGTTTTCGCCTAACAGGGGTTCATGGCTACACCTTC. Translating gives CASSFRLTGVHGYTF.

V is TRBV7-8 and J is TRBJ1-5; D possibly corresponds to TRBD1 (6 bases). V lost 7 bases to trimming and J lost 5 bases, with 15 bases between them. This CDR3 spans 14 amino acids. Germline V gene sequence: CDR1 SGHVS, CDR2 FQNEAQ. The CDR3: CASNGGGRDQPQHF. The CDR3 coding sequence is TGTGCCAGCAACGGGGGGGGGCGCGATCAGCCCCAGCATTTT.

The chain combines TRBV9 with TRBJ2-7; tentatively, D is TRBD1 (5 bases). The V gene's germline CDR1 is SGDLS and CDR2 YYNGEE. The CDR3 extends over 15 amino acids. The V gene lost 2 bases and the J gene lost 2 bases, with 14 bases spanning the gap. In nucleotides, the CDR3 is TGTGCCAGCAGCGTTAACAGGCTTGACACCTACGAGCAGTACTTC. The encoded protein is CASSVNRLDTYEQYF.

The chain employs TRBV10-3 and TRBJ2-7, with D tentatively TRBD1 (6 bases). Germline CDR1 is ENHRY and CDR2 is SYGVKD. The V end lost 6 bases, the J end lost 2 bases, and 11 bases lay between the germline ends. The CDR3 sequence is 13 residues long. CDR3: CAIRGTGPYEQYF. CDR3 coding DNA: TGTGCCATCAGGGGCACAGGGCCCTACGAGCAGTACTTC.

V usage is TRBV21-1 and J usage is TRBJ1-4; TRBD1 is the table's D call, not checked against the DNA. TRBV21-1 is a recognized pseudogene. CDR3 length: 15 amino acids. The CDR3 spells CASSKAGQYNEKLFF. The CDR3 DNA sequence: TGTGCCAGCAGCAAAGCGGGGCAGTATAATGAAAAACTGTTTTTT.